Listed below are T cell receptor beta chains from one sample, sequenced in a study of lymphopenia after photon versus proton radiotherapy. Measured with immunoSEQ multiplex PCR; TCRdb has only the in-frame clones, and not every one. The sample includes around 55,000 clones, about 81% of them seen just once. Source: peripheral blood, taken from a patient treated with proton-based radiotherapy. The origin of the receptors is a man aged 55 to 70 with pancreatic cancer. CDR3s include the opening cysteine and the closing phenylalanine or tryptophan. Fields, in order: clone size, D gene, V gene, J gene, CDR3 protein, CDR3 DNA. D genes are given only for firm matches. Clone size is given for some rows only: seen once, a few or many times, or a class if the clone is expanded.

once	TRBD2	TRBV5-4	TRBJ2-7	CASSLTSGTPYEQYF	TGTGCCAGCAGCCTGACTAGCGGGACCCCCTACGAGCAGTACTTC
few	TRBD1	TRBV6-5	TRBJ2-1	CASSYSGTGNNEQFF	TGTGCCAGCAGTTATTCCGGGACAGGGAACAATGAGCAGTTCTTC
few	TRBD1	TRBV7-2	TRBJ2-4	CASSQGVGAKNIQYF	TGTGCCAGCAGCCAGGGGGTAGGGGCCAAAAACATTCAGTACTTC
NA	NA	TRBV9	TRBJ2-1	CASSVGSWTYNEQFF	TGTGCCAGCAGCGTAGGTAGCTGGACCTACAATGAGCAGTTCTTC
NA	TRBD1	TRBV18	TRBJ2-7	CASSGTGQGYEQYF	TGTGCCAGCTCGGGGACGGGACAGGGATACGAGCAGTACTTC
few	NA	TRBV5-1	TRBJ1-5	CASSQDSNQPQHF	TGCGCCAGCAGCCAGGACAGTAATCAGCCCCAGCATTTT
NA	NA	TRBV6-5	TRBJ1-2	CASSYSKSTRGYTF	TGTGCCAGCAGTTACTCGAAGTCAACTCGTGGCTACACCTTC
NA	TRBD1	TRBV28	TRBJ1-5	CASSPRTGYQPQHF	TGTGCCAGCAGTCCCCGGACAGGGTATCAGCCCCAGCATTTT
NA	TRBD1	TRBV4-3	TRBJ1-5	CASSQHRGNSNQPQHF	TGCGCCAGCAGCCAACACAGGGGGAATAGCAATCAGCCCCAGCATTTT
NA	NA	TRBV7-2	TRBJ2-3	CASSPRFSSRATDTQYF	TGTGCCAGCAGCCCCCGTTTCTCCTCCCGGGCCACAGATACGCAGTATTTT
NA	TRBD2	TRBV2	TRBJ2-5	CASRAFLAGETQYF	TGTGCCAGCAGGGCCTTCCTAGCGGGAGAGACCCAGTACTTC
NA	NA	TRBV7-9	TRBJ2-7	CASSSVQPPYEQYF	TGTGCCAGCAGCTCGGTACAACCGCCCTACGAGCAGTACTTC
few	NA	TRBV29-1	TRBJ1-5	CSVGSGSNQPQHF	TGCAGCGTTGGATCGGGAAGCAATCAGCCCCAGCATTTT
NA	NA	TRBV4-2	TRBJ1-6	CASSSRDGENSPLHF	TGTGCCAGCAGTAGCAGGGACGGAGAAAATTCACCCCTCCACTTT
NA	TRBD2	TRBV28	TRBJ2-1	CASSPDAGGEQFF	TGTGCCAGCAGCCCAGACGCGGGGGGGGAGCAGTTCTTC
few	NA	TRBV7-9	TRBJ1-5	CASSSPSGPQHF	TGTGCCAGCAGCTCCCCCTCAGGACCCCAGCATTTT
few	NA	TRBV28	TRBJ1-2	CASRGLYGYTF	TGTGCCAGCAGGGGACTCTATGGCTACACCTTC
NA	NA	TRBV20-1	TRBJ2-3	CSGRSTDTQYF	TGCAGTGGACGGAGCACAGATACGCAGTATTTT
NA	TRBD2	TRBV28	TRBJ2-3	CASSLRGADTQYF	TGTGCCAGCAGTTTGCGGGGGGCAGATACGCAGTATTTT
few	NA	TRBV30	TRBJ1-1	CAWSVWGKMGMNTEAFF	TGTGCCTGGAGTGTATGGGGAAAGATGGGGATGAACACTGAAGCTTTCTTT
NA	NA	TRBV19	TRBJ1-1	CASTSSGGAEAFF	TGTGCCAGTACCTCCAGTGGGGGGGCTGAAGCTTTCTTT
NA	TRBD2	TRBV11-3	TRBJ2-1	CASSLDGSVLAGGFNEQFF	TGTGCCAGCAGCTTAGATGGATCGGTACTAGCGGGGGGTTTCAATGAGCAGTTCTTC
NA	TRBD2	TRBV6-6	TRBJ2-3	CASSYVRGGGTDTQYF	TGTGCCAGCAGTTACGTCCGGGGAGGGGGCACAGATACGCAGTATTTT
NA	TRBD1	TRBV11-2	TRBJ2-3	CASSLYPGGDTQYF	TGTGCCAGCAGCTTATACCCAGGGGGAGATACGCAGTATTTT
NA	TRBD2	TRBV28	TRBJ2-3	CASSTPLGLAGETDTQYF	TGTGCCAGCAGTACACCCCTGGGACTAGCGGGAGAAACAGATACGCAGTATTTT
NA	NA	TRBV11-3	TRBJ2-7	CASSLDIAEAYEQYF	TGTGCCAGCAGCTTAGATATCGCGGAAGCCTACGAGCAGTACTTC
NA	TRBD1	TRBV19	TRBJ2-7	CASSSWQGAYEQYF	TGTGCCAGTTCCAGTTGGCAGGGGGCCTACGAGCAGTACTTC
NA	NA	TRBV6-1	TRBJ2-2	CATAGQAINTGELFF	TGTGCCACTGCGGGGCAGGCGATTAACACCGGGGAGCTGTTTTTT
NA	TRBD2	TRBV6-6	TRBJ2-1	CASTALAGYSYNEQFF	TGTGCCAGCACCGCACTAGCGGGATACTCCTACAATGAGCAGTTCTTC